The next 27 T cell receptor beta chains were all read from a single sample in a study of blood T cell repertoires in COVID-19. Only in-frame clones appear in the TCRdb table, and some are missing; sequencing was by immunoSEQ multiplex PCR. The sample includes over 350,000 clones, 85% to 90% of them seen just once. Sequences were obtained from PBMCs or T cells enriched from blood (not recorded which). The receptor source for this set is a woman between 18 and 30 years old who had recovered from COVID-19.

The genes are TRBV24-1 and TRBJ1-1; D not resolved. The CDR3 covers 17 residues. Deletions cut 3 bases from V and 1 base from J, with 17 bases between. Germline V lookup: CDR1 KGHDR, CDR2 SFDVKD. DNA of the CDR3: TGTGCCACCAGTGATGCCAGGCAGGTAACCTGGAACACTGAAGCTTTCTTT. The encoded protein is CATSDARQVTWNTEAFF.

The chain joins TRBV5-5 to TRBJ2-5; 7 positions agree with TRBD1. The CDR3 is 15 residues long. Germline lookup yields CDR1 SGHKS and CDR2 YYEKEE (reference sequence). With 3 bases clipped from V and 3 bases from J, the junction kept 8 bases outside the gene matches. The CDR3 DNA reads TGTGCCAGCAGCTCGTCCCCTGGGACAGAAGAGACCCAGTACTTC. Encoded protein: CASSSSPGTEETQYF.

The CDR3 region has the DNA TGCAGCGTTGGAAAGACCCGCGGAGTAGAAGCTTTCTTT. As protein: CSVGKTRGVEAFF. This rearrangement joins TRBV29-1 to TRBJ1-1; no firm D call. CDR1 and CDR2 (germline): SQVTM, ANQGSEA. V was cut by 4 bases and J by 8 bases, with 17 bases left in between. CDR3 size: 13 residues.

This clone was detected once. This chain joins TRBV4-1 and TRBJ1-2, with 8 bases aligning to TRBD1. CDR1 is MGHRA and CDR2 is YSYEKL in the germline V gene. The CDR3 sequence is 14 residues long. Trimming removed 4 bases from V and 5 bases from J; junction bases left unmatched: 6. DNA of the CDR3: TGCGCCAGCAGCCTAGGACAGGGTGTATATGGCTACACCTTC. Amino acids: CASSLGQGVYGYTF.

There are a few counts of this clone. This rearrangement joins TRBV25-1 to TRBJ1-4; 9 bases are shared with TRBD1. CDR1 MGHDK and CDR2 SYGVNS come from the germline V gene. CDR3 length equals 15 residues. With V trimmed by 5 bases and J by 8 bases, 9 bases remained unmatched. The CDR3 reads CASSTRQGGQEKLFF. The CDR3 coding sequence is TGTGCCAGCAGTACCAGACAGGGGGGTCAGGAAAAACTGTTTTTT.

CDR3 DNA: TGTGCCAGCAGTCAACAGGGGGGAGAAAAACTGTTTTTT. Amino acids: CASSQQGGEKLFF. J is TRBJ1-4 and V is TRBV27; TRBD1 matches at 8 bases. V shed 5 bases, J shed 8 bases, and the junction held 4 bases outside the gene matches. Germline V CDR1 and CDR2: MNHEY, SMNVEV (reference sequence). The CDR3 sequence is 13 residues long.

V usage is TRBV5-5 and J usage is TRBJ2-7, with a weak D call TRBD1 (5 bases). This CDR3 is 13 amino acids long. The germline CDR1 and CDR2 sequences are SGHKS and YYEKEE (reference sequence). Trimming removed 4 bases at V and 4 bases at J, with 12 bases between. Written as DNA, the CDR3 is TGTGCCAGCAGCCTAACCCCAGGGTACGAGCAGTACTTC. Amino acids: CASSLTPGYEQYF.

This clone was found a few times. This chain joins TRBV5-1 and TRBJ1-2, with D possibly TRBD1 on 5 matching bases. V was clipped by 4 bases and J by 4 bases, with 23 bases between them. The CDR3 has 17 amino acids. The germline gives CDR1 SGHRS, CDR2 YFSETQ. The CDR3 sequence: CASSPVPLQGLVYGYTF. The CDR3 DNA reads TGCGCCAGCAGCCCGGTCCCCCTCCAGGGACTAGTCTATGGCTACACCTTC.

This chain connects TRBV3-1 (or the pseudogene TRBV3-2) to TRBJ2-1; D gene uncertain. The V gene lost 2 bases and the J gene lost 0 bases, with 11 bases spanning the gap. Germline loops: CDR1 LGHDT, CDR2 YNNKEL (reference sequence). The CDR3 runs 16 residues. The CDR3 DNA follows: TGTGCCAGCAGCCAACCCGTAGTAAGCTCCTACAATGAGCAGTTCTTC. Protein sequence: CASSQPVVSSYNEQFF.

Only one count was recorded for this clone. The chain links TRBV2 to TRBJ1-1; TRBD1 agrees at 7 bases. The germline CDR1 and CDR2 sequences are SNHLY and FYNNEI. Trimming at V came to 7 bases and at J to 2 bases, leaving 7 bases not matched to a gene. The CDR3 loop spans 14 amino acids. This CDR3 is CASNHDRVNTEAFF. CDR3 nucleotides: TGTGCCAGCAACCATGACAGGGTCAACACTGAAGCTTTCTTT.

CDR3 sequence reads: CASSFGGPSEAFF. CDR3 nucleotides: TGTGCCAGCAGCTTCGGCGGGCCGTCCGAAGCTTTCTTT. This rearrangement joins TRBV5-6 to TRBJ1-1; D unclear. The germline V and J ends were trimmed by 2 bases and 8 bases, with 13 bases remaining between them. The CDR3 spans 13 residues. The germline V gene encodes CDR1 SGHDT and CDR2 YYEEEE.

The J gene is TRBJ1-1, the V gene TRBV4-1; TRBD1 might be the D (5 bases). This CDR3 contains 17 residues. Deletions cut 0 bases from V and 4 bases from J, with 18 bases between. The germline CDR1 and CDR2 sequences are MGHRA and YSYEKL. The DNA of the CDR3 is TGCGCCAGCAGCCAAGACCTTTCTACAGGACGCGGCACTGAAGCTTTCTTT. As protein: CASSQDLSTGRGTEAFF.

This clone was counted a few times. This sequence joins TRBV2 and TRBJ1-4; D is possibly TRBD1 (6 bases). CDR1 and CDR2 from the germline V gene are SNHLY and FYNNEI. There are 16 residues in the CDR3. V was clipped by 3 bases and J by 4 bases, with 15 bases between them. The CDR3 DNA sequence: TGTGCCAGCAGTGACTTCTATACAGGGTTTAATGAAAAACTGTTTTTT. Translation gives CASSDFYTGFNEKLFF.

The CDR3 sequence is CASSLGDSYGYTF. CDR3 DNA: TGCGCCAGCAGCTTGGGGGACAGCTATGGCTACACCTTC. The chain couples TRBV5-1 to TRBJ1-2; TRBD1 aligns across 7 bases. From germline, CDR1 is SGHRS and CDR2 YFSETQ. J lost 4 bases, V lost 0 bases, and 0 bases had no gene match. The CDR3 is 13 amino acids.

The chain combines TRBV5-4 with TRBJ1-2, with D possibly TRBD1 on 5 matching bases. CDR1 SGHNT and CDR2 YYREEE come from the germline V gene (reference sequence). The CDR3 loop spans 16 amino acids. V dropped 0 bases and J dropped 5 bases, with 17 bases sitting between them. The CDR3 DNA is TGTGCCAGCAGCTTGGCGGGGGACCCCATTGGGTATGGCTACACCTTC. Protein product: CASSLAGDPIGYGYTF.

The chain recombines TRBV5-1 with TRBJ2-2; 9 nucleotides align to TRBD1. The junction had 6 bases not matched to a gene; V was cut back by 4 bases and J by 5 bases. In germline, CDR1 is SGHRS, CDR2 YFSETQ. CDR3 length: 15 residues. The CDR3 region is CASSPGTGLTGELFF. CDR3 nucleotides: TGCGCCAGCAGCCCGGGGACAGGGTTGACCGGGGAGCTGTTTTTT.

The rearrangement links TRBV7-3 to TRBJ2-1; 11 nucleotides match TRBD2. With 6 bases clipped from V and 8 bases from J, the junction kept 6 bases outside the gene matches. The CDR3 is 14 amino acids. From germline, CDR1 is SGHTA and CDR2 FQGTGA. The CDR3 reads CASRLAGGLDEQFF. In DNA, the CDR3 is TGTGCCAGCAGGCTAGCGGGGGGTTTGGATGAGCAGTTCTTC.

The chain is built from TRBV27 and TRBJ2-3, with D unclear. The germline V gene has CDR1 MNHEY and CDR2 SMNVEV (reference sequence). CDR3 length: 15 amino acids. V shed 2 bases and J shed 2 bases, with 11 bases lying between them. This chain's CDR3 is CASSLAEPSTDTQYF. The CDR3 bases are TGTGCCAGCAGTTTAGCGGAGCCGTCCACAGATACGCAGTATTTT.

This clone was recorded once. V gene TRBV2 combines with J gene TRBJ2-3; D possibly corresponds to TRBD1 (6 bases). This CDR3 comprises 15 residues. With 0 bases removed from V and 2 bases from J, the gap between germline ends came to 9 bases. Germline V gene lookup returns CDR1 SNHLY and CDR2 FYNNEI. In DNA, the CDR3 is TGTGCCAGCAGTGAAGCGGGACACTACACAGATACGCAGTATTTT. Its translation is CASSEAGHYTDTQYF. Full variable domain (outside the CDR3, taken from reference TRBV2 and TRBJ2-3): EPEVTQTPSHQVTQMGQEVILRCVPISNHLYFYWYRQILGQKVEFLVSFYNNEISEKSEIFDDQFSVERPDGSNFTLKIRSTKLEDSAMYFCASSEAGHYTDTQYFGPGTRLTVL.

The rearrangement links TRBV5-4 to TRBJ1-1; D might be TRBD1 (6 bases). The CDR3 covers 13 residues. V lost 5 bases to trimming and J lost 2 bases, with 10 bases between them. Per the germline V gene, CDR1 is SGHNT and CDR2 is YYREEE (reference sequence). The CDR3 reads CASSEQGNTEAFF. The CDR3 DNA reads TGTGCCAGCAGTGAACAGGGAAACACTGAAGCTTTCTTT.

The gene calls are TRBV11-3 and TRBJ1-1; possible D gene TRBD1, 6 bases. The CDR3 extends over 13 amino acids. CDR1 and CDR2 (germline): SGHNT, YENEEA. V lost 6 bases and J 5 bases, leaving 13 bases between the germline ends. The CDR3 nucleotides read TGTGCCAGCAGGGAAACAGGGTCGACTGAAGCTTTCTTT. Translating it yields CASRETGSTEAFF.

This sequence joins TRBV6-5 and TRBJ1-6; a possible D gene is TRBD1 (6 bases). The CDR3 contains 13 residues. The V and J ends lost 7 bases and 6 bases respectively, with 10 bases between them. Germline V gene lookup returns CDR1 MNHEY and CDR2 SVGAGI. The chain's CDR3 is CASTQGSNSPLHF. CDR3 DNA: TGTGCCAGCACCCAGGGGTCTAATTCACCCCTCCACTTT.

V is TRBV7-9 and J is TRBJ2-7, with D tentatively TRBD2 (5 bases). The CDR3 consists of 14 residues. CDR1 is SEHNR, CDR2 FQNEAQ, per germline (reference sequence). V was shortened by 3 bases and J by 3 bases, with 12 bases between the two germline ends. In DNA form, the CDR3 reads TGTGCCAGCAGCTTGGAGGCCGGAGGCTACGAGCAGTACTTC. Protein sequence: CASSLEAGGYEQYF.

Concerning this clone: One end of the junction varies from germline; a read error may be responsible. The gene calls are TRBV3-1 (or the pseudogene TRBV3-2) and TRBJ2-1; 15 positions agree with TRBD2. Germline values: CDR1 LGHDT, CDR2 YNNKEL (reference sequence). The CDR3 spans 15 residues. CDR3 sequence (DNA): TGTGCCAGCAGCCAAGTCCGGACTAGCGGGGGGGCTCGGCTCTTC. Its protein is CASSQVRTSGGARLF.

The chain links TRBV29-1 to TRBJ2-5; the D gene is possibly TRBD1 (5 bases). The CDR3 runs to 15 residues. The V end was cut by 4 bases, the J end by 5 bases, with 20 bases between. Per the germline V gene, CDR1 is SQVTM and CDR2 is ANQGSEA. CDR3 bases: TGCAGCGTTGGGGGCCTCAAAGACAGTACGGAGACCCAGTACTTC. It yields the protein CSVGGLKDSTETQYF.

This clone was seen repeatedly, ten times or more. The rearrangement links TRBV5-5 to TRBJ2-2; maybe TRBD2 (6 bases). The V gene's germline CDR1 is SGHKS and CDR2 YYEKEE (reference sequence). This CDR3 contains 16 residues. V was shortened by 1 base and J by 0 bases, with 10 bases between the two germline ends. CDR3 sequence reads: CASSLTLASNTGELFF. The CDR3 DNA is TGTGCCAGCAGCTTGACACTAGCATCGAACACCGGGGAGCTGTTTTTT.

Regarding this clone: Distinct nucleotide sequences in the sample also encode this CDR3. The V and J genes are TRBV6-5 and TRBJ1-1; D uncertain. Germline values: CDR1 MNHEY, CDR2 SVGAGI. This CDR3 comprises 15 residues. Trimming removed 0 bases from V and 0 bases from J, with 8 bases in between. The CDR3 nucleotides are TGTGCCAGCAGTTACTCGGGCCAGATGAACACTGAAGCTTTCTTT. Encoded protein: CASSYSGQMNTEAFF.